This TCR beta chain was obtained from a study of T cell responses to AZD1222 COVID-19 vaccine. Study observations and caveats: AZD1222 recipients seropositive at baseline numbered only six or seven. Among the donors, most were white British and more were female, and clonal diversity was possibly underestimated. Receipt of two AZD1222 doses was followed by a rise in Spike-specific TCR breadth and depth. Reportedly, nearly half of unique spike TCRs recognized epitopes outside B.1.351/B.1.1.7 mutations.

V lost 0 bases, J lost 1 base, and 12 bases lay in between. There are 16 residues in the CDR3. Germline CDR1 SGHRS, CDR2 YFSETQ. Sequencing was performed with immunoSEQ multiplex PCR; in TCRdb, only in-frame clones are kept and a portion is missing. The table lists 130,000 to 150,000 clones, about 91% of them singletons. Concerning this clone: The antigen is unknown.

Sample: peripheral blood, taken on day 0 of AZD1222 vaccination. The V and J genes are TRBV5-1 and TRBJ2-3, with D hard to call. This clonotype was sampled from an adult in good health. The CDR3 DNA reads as TGCGCCAGCAGCTTGGTTGGCGTCTCCGGCACAGATACGCAGTATTTT. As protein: CASSLVGVSGTDTQYF.